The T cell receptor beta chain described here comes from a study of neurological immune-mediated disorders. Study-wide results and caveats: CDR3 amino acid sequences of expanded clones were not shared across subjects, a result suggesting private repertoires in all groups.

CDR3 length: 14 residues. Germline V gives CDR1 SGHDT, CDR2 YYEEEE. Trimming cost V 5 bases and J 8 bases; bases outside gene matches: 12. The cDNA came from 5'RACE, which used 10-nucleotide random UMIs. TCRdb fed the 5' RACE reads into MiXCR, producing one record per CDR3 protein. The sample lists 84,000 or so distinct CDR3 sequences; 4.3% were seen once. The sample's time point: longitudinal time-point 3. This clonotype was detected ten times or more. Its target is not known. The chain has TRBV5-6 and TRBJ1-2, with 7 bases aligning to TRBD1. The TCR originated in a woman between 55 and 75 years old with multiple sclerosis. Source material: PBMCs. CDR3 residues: CASRTRQGVGGYTF. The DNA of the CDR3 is TGTGCCAGCAGAACCCGACAGGGAGTAGGAGGCTACACCTTC.